The 23 T cell receptor beta chains in this list originate from one sample, sequenced in a study of blood T cell repertoires in COVID-19. Profiling relied on immunoSEQ multiplex PCR, and the TCRdb table lists in-frame clones only, not all of them. Among 330,000 or so clones listed, over 80% were seen once. The sequencing sample was made of peripheral blood. These receptors all come from a man aged 25-45 years with COVID-19, enrolled during active disease.

The V gene is TRBV10-2, the J gene TRBJ2-7; 12 nucleotides agree with TRBD1. The CDR3 sequence is 13 residues long. Germline V CDR1 and CDR2: WSHSY, SAAADI. V shed 6 bases, J shed 7 bases, and the junction held 4 bases outside the gene matches. The CDR3 spells CASRGQGADEQYF. In nucleotides, the CDR3 is TGCGCCAGCAGGGGACAGGGGGCTGATGAGCAGTACTTC.

J is TRBJ2-3 and V is TRBV2; 7 nucleotides line up with TRBD2. The CDR3 totals 14 residues. CDR1 and CDR2 from the germline V gene are SNHLY and FYNNEI. V was pared by 6 bases and J by 2 bases, with 5 bases of the junction left unmatched. The CDR3 is CASRQRDHTDTQYF. The CDR3 DNA follows: TGTGCCAGCAGACAGCGGGACCACACAGATACGCAGTATTTT.

This chain links TRBV6-5 with TRBJ2-7, with D tentatively TRBD1 (6 bases). The CDR3 length is 14 residues. Trimming removed 5 bases from V and 5 bases from J, with 16 bases in between. Germline V gene sequence: CDR1 MNHEY, CDR2 SVGAGI. The CDR3 nucleotides are TGTGCCAGCAGTACTGAGACAGGCCCCAACGAGCAGTACTTC. Protein: CASSTETGPNEQYF.

This clone was seen only a few times. CDR3 DNA: TGTGCCAGCTCACAGGGGGCGGGTCAGCCCCAGCATTTT. It translates to CASSQGAGQPQHF. This rearrangement joins TRBV18 to TRBJ1-5; 7 nucleotides match TRBD1. The CDR3 is 13 amino acids. V shed 4 bases, J shed 6 bases, and the junction held 3 bases outside the gene matches. The V gene's germline CDR1 is KGHSH and CDR2 LQKENI.

J is TRBJ2-3 and V is TRBV29-1; 8 nucleotides line up with TRBD2. Trimming removed 1 base from V and 6 bases from J; junction bases left unmatched: 9. Germline V gene sequence: CDR1 SQVTM, CDR2 ANQGSEA. The CDR3 length is 15 residues. The CDR3 protein is CSVEAGAGGLDTQYF. CDR3 DNA sequence: TGCAGCGTTGAAGCCGGCGCGGGAGGCCTGGATACGCAGTATTTT.

This chain uses TRBV4-2 with TRBJ2-7, with 9 positions matching TRBD1. Trimming took 3 bases from V and 4 from J; bases not matched to a gene: 7. The CDR3 loop spans 15 amino acids. Germline CDR1 is LGHNA and CDR2 is YNFKEQ. The CDR3 spells CASSQAGQGPYEQYF. CDR3 DNA: TGTGCCAGCAGCCAGGCGGGACAGGGTCCATACGAGCAGTACTTC.

This clone has a handful of counts. V is TRBV27 and J is TRBJ1-6; a possible D gene is TRBD1 (5 bases). This CDR3 contains 18 residues. Germline V gives CDR1 MNHEY, CDR2 SMNVEV (reference sequence). The germline V and J ends were trimmed by 6 bases and 9 bases, with 27 bases remaining between them. The DNA of the CDR3 is TGTGCCAGCAGCTCGCGGGACCCCGGAAATTCGAGAGGTTCACCCCTCCACTTT. Protein sequence: CASSSRDPGNSRGSPLHF.

This clone was recorded once. This rearrangement joins TRBV28 to TRBJ1-2; TRBD1 matches 10 bases. Trimming removed 6 bases from V and 6 bases from J; junction bases left unmatched: 4. CDR3 length: 13 residues. CDR1 is MDHEN and CDR2 is SYDVKM in the germline V gene. CDR3 in DNA: TGTGCCAGCAGCCCGACAGGGGGCAATGGCTACACCTTC. Its protein product is CASSPTGGNGYTF.

The rearrangement joins TRBV18 to TRBJ2-3; D unresolved. The CDR3 is 11 residues long. V lost 5 bases and J 3 bases, leaving 3 bases between the germline ends. Germline-derived CDR1 and CDR2 are KGHSH and LQKENI. This CDR3 reads CASSSTDTQYF. CDR3 DNA sequence: TGTGCCAGCTCATCGACAGATACGCAGTATTTT.

The chain couples TRBV28 to TRBJ1-1; 7 bases match TRBD1. Germline V lookup: CDR1 MDHEN, CDR2 SYDVKM. The CDR3 covers 12 residues. V shed 8 bases and J 5 bases; nucleotides not matched to a gene: 5. CDR3 coding DNA: TGTGCCAGCGGCACAGGGGAGACTGAAGCTTTCTTT. Its translation: CASGTGETEAFF.

The rearrangement joins TRBV24-1 to TRBJ2-1, with TRBD2 matching 15 bases. The CDR3 contains 17 residues. Per the germline V gene, CDR1 is KGHDR and CDR2 is SFDVKD. The ends lost 3 bases at V and 7 bases at J; junction bases unmatched: 6. CDR3 amino acids: CATSDPGTSGRNNEQFF. The CDR3 coding sequence is TGTGCCACCAGTGATCCCGGGACTAGCGGGAGGAATAATGAGCAGTTCTTC.

This rearrangement joins TRBV5-6 to TRBJ2-7; 12 bases align to TRBD1. J gave up 5 bases and V 4 bases, and 7 bases lay outside the gene matches. The CDR3 is 15 amino acids. Germline CDR1 is SGHDT and CDR2 is YYEEEE. The CDR3 sequence is CASSGGTGGIDEQYF. The CDR3 coding sequence is TGTGCCAGCAGCGGCGGGACAGGGGGCATCGACGAGCAGTACTTC.

This clone was seen a single time. This sequence joins TRBV19 and TRBJ2-3, with 7 nucleotides matching TRBD1. With V trimmed by 10 bases and J by 0 bases, 10 bases remained unmatched. Germline V CDR1 and CDR2: LNHDA, SQIVND (reference sequence). CDR3 length: 15 amino acids. CDR3 DNA sequence: TGTGCCACCCGGACAGGAGACTCTAGCACAGATACGCAGTATTTT. Residues: CATRTGDSSTDTQYF.

J is TRBJ1-6 and V is TRBV27, with a possible D match to TRBD1 (5 bases). Trimming cost V 6 bases and J 0 bases, with 15 bases left between them. CDR3 length equals 17 residues. Germline values: CDR1 MNHEY, CDR2 SMNVEV (reference sequence). CDR3 in DNA: TGTGCCAGCAGCCCTCGACAGTTAAGCTCCTATAATTCACCCCTCCACTTT. Its translation is CASSPRQLSSYNSPLHF.

The CDR3 DNA is TGCAGCGTCGGACAGCTTGGGGGTGGCTACACCTTC. Translation gives CSVGQLGGGYTF. V is TRBV29-1 and J is TRBJ1-2; D perhaps matches TRBD1 (6 bases). Germline CDR1 reads SQVTM; CDR2 reads ANQGSEA. CDR3 length: 12 amino acids. With 6 bases removed from V and 7 bases from J, the gap between germline ends came to 15 bases.

The gene calls are TRBV19 and TRBJ1-5; TRBD1 is a possible D gene (5 bases). Germline V gives CDR1 LNHDA, CDR2 SQIVND (reference sequence). V gave up 3 bases and J gave up 0 bases, with 15 bases separating them. The length of the CDR3 is 17 residues. The CDR3 region is CASSMPRNGGSNQPQHF. CDR3 in DNA: TGTGCCAGTAGTATGCCTCGGAACGGGGGTAGCAATCAGCCCCAGCATTTT.

This rearrangement joins TRBV20-1 to TRBJ2-7; no clear D gene. V lost 3 bases and J 2 bases, leaving 5 bases between the germline ends. This CDR3 is built from 11 residues. Looked up from germline, CDR1 is DFQATT and CDR2 is SNEGSKA (reference sequence). This CDR3 reads CSASRAYEQYF. The CDR3 DNA is TGCAGTGCTAGTCGGGCCTACGAGCAGTACTTC.

The chain links TRBV30 to TRBJ1-6; 8 bases are a match to TRBD1. The CDR3 is 12 amino acids. The ends lost 0 bases at V and 12 bases at J; junction bases unmatched: 1. Germline values: CDR1 GTSNPN, CDR2 SVGIG (reference sequence). In nucleotides, the CDR3 is TGTGCCTGGAGTGTTGGACAGGGACCCCTCCACTTT. Its protein product is CAWSVGQGPLHF.

This clone was observed a single time. The gene calls are TRBV24-1 and TRBJ2-1; 7 nucleotides align to TRBD1. Germline CDR1 and CDR2: KGHDR and SFDVKD. V gave up 1 base and J gave up 5 bases; unmatched junction bases: 1. CDR3 size: 14 residues. CDR3 sequence: CATSDLGGHNEQFF. CDR3 coding DNA: TGTGCCACCAGTGATTTAGGGGGCCACAATGAGCAGTTCTTC.

V is TRBV28 and J is TRBJ2-5, with D tentatively TRBD1 (6 bases). The germline V and J ends were trimmed by 2 bases and 4 bases, with 8 bases remaining between them. The CDR3 loop spans 13 amino acids. Looked up from germline, CDR1 is MDHEN and CDR2 is SYDVKM. The DNA for the CDR3 is TGTGCCAGCAGTTTACCCAGGGGAGAGACCCAGTACTTC. Protein: CASSLPRGETQYF.

The gene calls are TRBV5-1 and TRBJ2-1; D not certain. CDR1 and CDR2 from the germline V gene are SGHRS and YFSETQ. V lost 2 bases, J lost 3 bases, and 12 bases lay in between. The CDR3 has 15 residues. In DNA form, the CDR3 reads TGCGCCAGCAGCTTACCTCAGGCAATCTACAATGAGCAGTTCTTC. This gives the protein CASSLPQAIYNEQFF. Using reference TRBV5-1 and TRBJ2-1 for the parts outside the CDR3, the full variable domain is KAGVTQTPRYLIKTRGQQVTLSCSPISGHRSVSWYQQTPGQGLQFLFEYFSETQRNKGNFPGRFSGRQFSNSRSEMNVSTLELGDSALYLCASSLPQAIYNEQFFGPGTRLTVL.

This clone appeared a single time. The V and J genes are TRBV18 and TRBJ2-5; 10 positions agree with TRBD2. This CDR3 is built from 16 residues. J lost 0 bases, V lost 2 bases, and 3 bases had no gene match. Looked up from germline, CDR1 is KGHSH and CDR2 is LQKENI. CDR3 DNA sequence: TGTGCCAGCTCACCAACAACTAGCGGGAACCAAGAGACCCAGTACTTC. Translated, it gives CASSPTTSGNQETQYF.

CDR3 in DNA: TGTGCCATCTCCGGGACAATGAACACTGAAGCTTTCTTT. This sequence encodes CAISGTMNTEAFF. The chain is built from TRBV6-5 and TRBJ1-1, with D possibly being TRBD1 (6 bases). The CDR3 runs to 13 residues. Germline lookup yields CDR1 MNHEY and CDR2 SVGAGI. The V and J ends lost 10 bases and 0 bases respectively, with 12 bases between them.